These 21 T cell receptor beta chains were all obtained from the same sample, sequenced in a study of T cells in Graves' hyperthyroidism and ophthalmopathy. Amplified TCR beta CDR3 regions derived from RNA transcripts. The study used the HTBI primer set for a first-round RT-PCR of the TCR CDR3. TCRdb passed the multiplex PCR reads through MiXCR, listing each CDR3 protein once. The sample carries roughly 570,000 distinct CDR3 sequences, about 45% recorded once. Sequencing used peripheral blood or thyroid tissue (not recorded which). Source of these receptors: an adult woman with Graves' disease, either hyperthyroidism or ophthalmopathy (not recorded which).

The V gene is TRBV24-1, the J gene TRBJ1-5, with unresolved D. Germline CDR1 KGHDR, CDR2 SFDVKD. V shed 4 bases and J shed 5 bases, with 11 bases lying between them. CDR3 length: 14 amino acids. CDR3 sequence (DNA): TGTGCCACCAGTGAGGAAGGGTTCTATCAGCCCCAGCATTTT. This codes for CATSEEGFYQPQHF.

On this clonotype: The junction does not match germline at one end; this may be a read error. This rearrangement joins TRBV24-1 to TRBJ2-5; no firm D call. The germline CDR1 and CDR2 sequences are KGHDR and SFDVKD. The CDR3 covers 13 residues. DNA of the CDR3: TGTGCCAGCAGTTTTGAAGGGTCGGGGACCCAGTACTTC. This sequence encodes CASSFEGSGTQYF.

The table lists this clonotype with many counts. This chain links TRBV12-3 or TRBV12-4 with TRBJ1-5; D is unresolved. The ends were cut back, 6 bases at V and 4 bases at J, with 19 bases in the middle. CDR3 length equals 16 residues. CDR3: CASSQKLTAINQPQHF. CDR3 DNA sequence: TGTGCCAGCAGCCAGAAACTCACCGCTATAAATCAGCCCCAGCATTTT.

This clonotype has just one count. The CDR3 here is CSAPVISYEQYF. The CDR3 nucleotides read TGCAGTGCTCCAGTTATCTCCTACGAGCAGTACTTC. The V gene is TRBV20-1, the J gene TRBJ2-7, with unresolved D. The ends were cut back, 5 bases at V and 0 bases at J, with 8 bases in the middle. CDR1 and CDR2 from the germline V gene are DFQATT and SNEGSKA (reference sequence). The CDR3 covers 12 residues.

This clonotype was seen a handful of times. This chain's CDR3 is CASSQHLAGANTGELFF. The CDR3, as DNA: TGCGCCAGCAGCCAACACCTAGCGGGGGCGAACACCGGGGAGCTGTTTTTT. The rearrangement uses TRBV4-1 and TRBJ2-2, with 10 positions matching TRBD2. The CDR3 is made up of 17 amino acids. V shed 2 bases and J 0 bases; nucleotides not matched to a gene: 3. The germline V gene has CDR1 MGHRA and CDR2 YSYEKL.

This clonotype has a handful of counts. This chain uses TRBV15 with TRBJ2-6; maybe TRBD1 (5 bases). The V gene lost 1 base and the J gene lost 2 bases, with 12 bases spanning the gap. The CDR3 runs to 17 residues. Germline V gene lookup returns CDR1 LNHNV and CDR2 YYDKDF (reference sequence). The CDR3 sequence is CATSRVGQGTGANVLTF. CDR3 DNA: TGTGCCACCAGCAGAGTTGGGCAGGGTACTGGGGCCAACGTCCTGACTTTC.

This chain connects TRBV4-1 to TRBJ2-5; 10 nucleotides match TRBD1. Trimming at V came to 3 bases and at J to 2 bases, leaving 3 bases not matched to a gene. Looked up from germline, CDR1 is MGHRA and CDR2 is YSYEKL. The CDR3 covers 15 residues. This CDR3 reads CASSHGGQGQETQYF. In DNA, the CDR3 is TGCGCCAGCAGCCATGGGGGACAGGGGCAAGAGACCCAGTACTTC.

There are many counts of this clonotype. The rearrangement links TRBV9 to TRBJ1-1; the D is unclear. Looked up from germline, CDR1 is SGDLS and CDR2 is YYNGEE. The CDR3 length is 13 residues. V was pared by 3 bases and J by 1 base, with 7 bases between. The CDR3 spells CASSDGQNTEAFF. As DNA, the CDR3 is TGTGCCAGCAGCGACGGCCAGAACACTGAAGCTTTCTTT. Based on the CDR3 plus reference TRBV9 and TRBJ1-1, the full variable domain is DSGVTQTPKHLITATGQRVTLRCSPRSGDLSVYWYQQSLDQGLQFLIQYYNGEERAKGNILERFSAQQFPDLHSELNLSSLELGDSALYFCASSDGQNTEAFFGQGTRLTVV.

This clonotype was detected once. This chain joins TRBV11-2 and TRBJ2-5; the D is unclear. Per germline, CDR1 SGHAT and CDR2 FQNNGV. Deletions cut 1 base from V and 0 bases from J, with 12 bases between. This CDR3 has 16 amino acids. The chain's CDR3 is CASSLGLLSDQETQYF. CDR3 coding DNA: TGTGCCAGCAGCTTAGGCTTGTTGTCCGACCAAGAGACCCAGTACTTC.

This clonotype was observed many times. The chain recombines TRBV12-3 or TRBV12-4 with TRBJ2-7, with D possibly being TRBD2 (7 bases). The CDR3 consists of 14 residues. V was trimmed by 6 bases and J by 2 bases, leaving 14 bases between them. The CDR3 is CASSRGGGTYEQYF. As DNA, the CDR3 is TGTGCCAGCAGCCGCGGGGGCGGAACCTACGAGCAGTACTTC.

This clonotype was recorded at least ten times. V usage is TRBV5-1 and J usage is TRBJ1-1; the D gene is possibly TRBD1 (5 bases). The CDR3 length is 15 residues. Trimming stripped 4 bases from V and 3 bases from J, with 16 bases between. CDR1 is SGHRS, CDR2 YFSETQ, per germline. Here the CDR3 DNA reads TGCGCCAGCAGCCCCGGGGGGACTGAGGACACTGAAGCTTTCTTT. Protein sequence: CASSPGGTEDTEAFF.

In its sample, this clonotype was seen once. The V and J genes are TRBV29-1 and TRBJ1-5; the D gene is possibly TRBD1 (6 bases). Looked up from germline, CDR1 is SQVTM and CDR2 is ANQGSEA. The length of the CDR3 is 14 residues. Trimming stripped 6 bases from V and 4 bases from J, with 16 bases between. The CDR3 region is CSVETGVPNQPQHF. CDR3 sequence (DNA): TGCAGCGTAGAGACAGGAGTCCCGAATCAGCCCCAGCATTTT.

This clonotype was observed many times. This chain links TRBV28 with TRBJ1-1; D ambiguous. Germline V lookup: CDR1 MDHEN, CDR2 SYDVKM. V lost 5 bases and J 11 bases, leaving 9 bases between the germline ends. The CDR3 sequence is 10 residues long. The CDR3 nucleotides read TGTGCCAGCAGTCCCCGGAGTGCTTTCTTT. Protein sequence: CASSPRSAFF.

Turning to this clonotype: At one boundary the junction diverges from the germline segment, which might be a read error. This sequence joins TRBV10-2 and TRBJ2-7; no definite D call. The germline V gene encodes CDR1 WSHSY and CDR2 SAAADI. The CDR3 runs 14 residues. The CDR3 DNA reads TGTGCCAGCAGCTCCGGGCCCACCGCCTACGAGCAGTACTTC. Protein product: CASSSGPTAYEQYF.

In DNA form, the CDR3 reads TGTGCCAGTAGTATTTCTGTGAACACTGAAGCTTTCTTT. Translated: CASSISVNTEAFF. This chain connects TRBV19 to TRBJ1-1; D call uncertain. The CDR3 sequence is 13 residues long. The germline gives CDR1 LNHDA, CDR2 SQIVND (reference sequence). V lost 3 bases and J 0 bases, leaving 5 bases between the germline ends. Supplemented by reference TRBV19 and TRBJ1-1, the full variable domain reads DGGITQSPKYLFRKEGQNVTLSCEQNLNHDAMYWYRQDPGQGLRLIYYSQIVNDFQKGDIAEGYSVSREKKESFPLTVTSAQKNPTAFYLCASSISVNTEAFFGQGTRLTVV.

As regards this clonotype: Just one base apart from a much larger clone, this may be a read error. The chain links TRBV7-2 to TRBJ1-2; 7 bases match TRBD1. Germline values: CDR1 SGHTA, CDR2 FQGNSA. CDR3 length equals 16 residues. The J segment lost 2 bases and the V segment lost 6 bases, leaving 12 bases of the junction unmatched. CDR3 in DNA: TGTACCAGCAGTCGTCCTCCCGGGACAGAAAACTATGGCTACACCTTC. Translated: CTSSRPPGTENYGYTF.

This clonotype was seen ten or more times. This sequence joins TRBV3-1 and TRBJ1-2; 9 bases are a match to TRBD1. In germline, CDR1 is LGHDT, CDR2 YNNKEL (reference sequence). V was clipped by 3 bases and J by 8 bases; unmatched bases: 7. The CDR3 runs to 14 residues. CDR3: CASSHLQGAGGYTF. The CDR3 bases are TGTGCCAGCAGCCACTTACAGGGGGCTGGAGGCTACACCTTC.

There are many counts of this clonotype. The chain has TRBV7-8 and TRBJ2-3; no clear D. V lost 0 bases and J 8 bases, leaving 9 bases between the germline ends. The CDR3 spans 13 residues. CDR1 is SGHVS, CDR2 FQNEAQ, per germline. The CDR3 DNA sequence: TGTGCCAGCAGCTTAGCCCCGAAGTCTACGCAGTATTTT. Its protein is CASSLAPKSTQYF.

J is TRBJ1-2 and V is TRBV6-5, with 9 bases that match TRBD1. J lost 0 bases, V lost 5 bases, and 4 bases had no gene match. The germline gives CDR1 MNHEY, CDR2 SVGAGI. CDR3 length: 15 amino acids. Here the CDR3 reads CASSATGGANYGYTF. CDR3 sequence (DNA): TGTGCCAGCAGTGCGACAGGGGGGGCTAACTATGGCTACACCTTC.

This clonotype was detected ten times or more. The chain couples TRBV29-1 to TRBJ1-1; D gene ambiguous. CDR1 SQVTM and CDR2 ANQGSEA come from the germline V gene. The CDR3 runs to 13 residues. V was shortened by 5 bases and J by 7 bases, with 17 bases between the two germline ends. This CDR3 reads CSVWVRLSGEAFF. Written as DNA, the CDR3 is TGCAGCGTTTGGGTCCGTTTATCGGGTGAAGCTTTCTTT.

The table lists this clonotype with a count of one. The junction departs from germline at one end; a sequencing error may be responsible. V and J are TRBV7-6 and TRBJ1-1; maybe TRBD1 (6 bases). This CDR3 comprises 15 residues. Germline-derived CDR1 and CDR2 are SGHVS and FNYEAQ. The CDR3 protein is CANSPGAAGNTEAFF. The CDR3 DNA reads TGTGCCAACAGCCCGGGGGCGGCTGGAAACACTGAAGCTTTCTTT.